A selection of T cell receptor beta chains follows, all from one sample in a study of graft-versus-host responses after intestinal transplantation. No antigen is known for these receptors. Measured with immunoSEQ multiplex PCR; TCRdb has only the in-frame clones, and not every one. The sample has 45,000 to 60,000 clones; 80% to 95% are singletons. Source: unstimulated CD4+ T cells sorted from spleen or lymph node cells, taken before transplant. The receptors originated from a human donor who was the organ donor for an intestinal transplant. CDR3s include the opening cysteine and the closing phenylalanine or tryptophan. The order of the fields is V gene, D gene, J gene, clone size, CDR3 DNA, CDR3 protein. A D gene is named only where the DNA matches it firmly. Only some rows state a clone size, as once, few, many or a class for expanded clones.

v_gene: TRBV19
d_gene: -
j_gene: TRBJ1-6
abundance: -
CDR3nt: TGTGCCAGTAGTATAGGGGGGATTTGGCATTCACCCCTCCACTTT
CDR3aa: CASSIGGIWHSPLHF

v_gene: TRBV18
d_gene: TRBD1
j_gene: TRBJ2-2
abundance: once
CDR3nt: TGTGCCACTACCAGGACAGGGGTTACCGGGGAGCTGTTTTTT
CDR3aa: CATTRTGVTGELFF

v_gene: TRBV6-6
d_gene: -
j_gene: TRBJ1-2
abundance: once
CDR3nt: TGTGCCAGCAGTACTCAGGGACGACAGGGCTACACCTTC
CDR3aa: CASSTQGRQGYTF

v_gene: TRBV6-5
d_gene: TRBD2
j_gene: TRBJ2-7
abundance: -
CDR3nt: TGTGCCAGCAGTTTTGGGACTAGCGGCCCCTCGAAGTACTTC
CDR3aa: CASSFGTSGPSKYF

v_gene: TRBV28
d_gene: -
j_gene: TRBJ2-5
abundance: -
CDR3nt: TGTGCCAGCAGTCTCAATCTGCAAGGCCAAGAGACCCAGTACTTC
CDR3aa: CASSLNLQGQETQYF

v_gene: TRBV28
d_gene: TRBD2
j_gene: TRBJ2-2
abundance: -
CDR3nt: TGTGCCAGCAGTTTAAGGAGCGGGAGCGTCACCGGGGAGCTGTTTTTT
CDR3aa: CASSLRSGSVTGELFF

v_gene: TRBV7-2
d_gene: -
j_gene: TRBJ2-1
abundance: -
CDR3nt: TGTGCCAGCAGCTTCGAAGGACTTAGCAATGAGCAGTTCTTC
CDR3aa: CASSFEGLSNEQFF

v_gene: TRBV25-1
d_gene: -
j_gene: TRBJ2-2
abundance: -
CDR3nt: TGTGCCAGCAGTGAGGGCACCGGGGAGCTGTTTTTT
CDR3aa: CASSEGTGELFF

v_gene: TRBV18
d_gene: -
j_gene: TRBJ1-5
abundance: -
CDR3nt: TGTGCCAGCTCACCAGCCACAGCTCAGCCCCAGCATTTT
CDR3aa: CASSPATAQPQHF

v_gene: TRBV7-2
d_gene: TRBD2
j_gene: TRBJ2-1
abundance: -
CDR3nt: TGTGCCAGCAGCTTCTCCCGCGGTCTAGCGGGGTACAATGAGCGGTTCTTC
CDR3aa: CASSFSRGLAGYNERFF

v_gene: TRBV9
d_gene: -
j_gene: TRBJ1-2
abundance: -
CDR3nt: TGTGCCAGCAGCGTGTCCGAGGGTTACTATGGCTACACCTTC
CDR3aa: CASSVSEGYYGYTF

v_gene: TRBV6-5
d_gene: -
j_gene: TRBJ2-7
abundance: once
CDR3nt: TGTGCCAGCAGTTATGACTACGAGCAGTACTTC
CDR3aa: CASSYDYEQYF

v_gene: TRBV2
d_gene: -
j_gene: TRBJ2-7
abundance: -
CDR3nt: TGTGCCAGCAGGACAGCTTACTACGAGCAGTACTTC
CDR3aa: CASRTAYYEQYF

v_gene: TRBV4-1
d_gene: -
j_gene: TRBJ2-7
abundance: -
CDR3nt: TGCGCCAGCAGCCAAGAACTAGTTGGCCTATACGAGCAGTACTTC
CDR3aa: CASSQELVGLYEQYF

v_gene: TRBV30
d_gene: -
j_gene: TRBJ1-3
abundance: -
CDR3nt: TGTGCCTGGACAGGCGGTGGAAACACCATATATTTT
CDR3aa: CAWTGGGNTIYF

v_gene: TRBV25-1
d_gene: -
j_gene: TRBJ1-1
abundance: -
CDR3nt: TGTGCCAGCAGGGGGGGCGCAGGGAACACTGAAGCTTTCTTT
CDR3aa: CASRGGAGNTEAFF

v_gene: TRBV11-2
d_gene: -
j_gene: TRBJ2-7
abundance: -
CDR3nt: TGTGCCAGCAGCACAGGGGGGGCTTCTGGCTCCTACGAGCAGTACTTC
CDR3aa: CASSTGGASGSYEQYF

v_gene: TRBV5-5
d_gene: -
j_gene: TRBJ2-7
abundance: -
CDR3nt: TGTGCCAGCAGCCTCCGGGTCCTCACCTACGAGCAGTACTTC
CDR3aa: CASSLRVLTYEQYF

v_gene: TRBV11-1
d_gene: TRBD2
j_gene: TRBJ2-7
abundance: -
CDR3nt: TGTGCCAGCAGCCCACGGACTAGTTACGAGCAGTACTTC
CDR3aa: CASSPRTSYEQYF

v_gene: TRBV28
d_gene: TRBD1
j_gene: TRBJ1-2
abundance: once
CDR3nt: TGTGCCAGCAGTTTTAATACAGGGGTTGGCTACACCTTC
CDR3aa: CASSFNTGVGYTF

v_gene: TRBV5-1
d_gene: -
j_gene: TRBJ2-3
abundance: -
CDR3nt: TGCGCCAGCAAAAGACGGGGCACAGATACGCAGTATTTT
CDR3aa: CASKRRGTDTQYF

v_gene: TRBV5-1
d_gene: TRBD1
j_gene: TRBJ2-3
abundance: -
CDR3nt: TGCGCCAGCAGCAGGCAGGGGGCCACAGATACGCAGTATTTT
CDR3aa: CASSRQGATDTQYF

v_gene: TRBV7-2
d_gene: TRBD2
j_gene: TRBJ2-1
abundance: -
CDR3nt: TGTGCCAGCAGCTTAACTAGCGGGAGCTATGAGCAGTTCTTC
CDR3aa: CASSLTSGSYEQFF

v_gene: TRBV4-3
d_gene: TRBD1
j_gene: TRBJ1-5
abundance: once
CDR3nt: TGCGCCAGCAGCCAAAGAGGAACCGGGACAGGGAGCAATCAGCCCCAGCATTTT
CDR3aa: CASSQRGTGTGSNQPQHF

v_gene: TRBV28
d_gene: -
j_gene: TRBJ2-3
abundance: -
CDR3nt: TGTGCCAGCAGTTTTTTGTCTCTAGCAGGCACAGATACGCAGTATTTT
CDR3aa: CASSFLSLAGTDTQYF

v_gene: TRBV5-1
d_gene: -
j_gene: TRBJ2-4
abundance: -
CDR3nt: TGCGCCAGCAGCCCCGTTTTCCTAGCGAAGCCACACTTC
CDR3aa: CASSPVFLAKPHF

v_gene: TRBV9
d_gene: TRBD1
j_gene: TRBJ2-5
abundance: -
CDR3nt: TGTGCCAGCAGCCCGGACAGGGGGCCGGAGACCCAGTACTTC
CDR3aa: CASSPDRGPETQYF

v_gene: TRBV4-3
d_gene: -
j_gene: TRBJ2-3
abundance: -
CDR3nt: TGCGCCAGCAGCCAACGTGGCGTCAGCGGCACAGATACGCAGTATTTT
CDR3aa: CASSQRGVSGTDTQYF

v_gene: TRBV10-3
d_gene: TRBD2
j_gene: TRBJ2-5
abundance: -
CDR3nt: TGTGCCATCAGTGAGACTAGCGGGAGAGAGACCCAGTACTTC
CDR3aa: CAISETSGRETQYF